The clone carrying this T cell receptor (beta chain) has a count of ten or more. The antigen is unknown. TCRdb processed the reads anew with MiXCR; each CDR3 protein has one entry. This sample has roughly 230,000 distinct CDR3 sequences; roughly an eighth occur once, and the top ten carry about 1.5%. The CDR3 extends over 15 amino acids. CDR1 is SGHTA and CDR2 is FQGNSA in the germline V gene. V lost 3 bases to trimming and J lost 3 bases, with 14 bases between them. The data stem from a study of T cell repertoires in cytomegalovirus infection. About the study: CMV infection and matching HLA type were both indicated by public TCR beta signatures. Findings and limits, study-wide: CMV-specific TCR beta clonotypes restricted by HLA-C were the ones dominating the ex vivo response. Cumulative public TCR beta family frequency identified carriers of CMV plus the relevant HLA.

The TCR originated in a human donor in good health (CMV status not recorded). Some clones in this sample may be carry-over from other donors' samples. J is TRBJ2-5 and V is TRBV7-2; no clear D gene. The source material was PBMCs. The CDR3: CASSFYVSDKETQYF. As DNA, the CDR3 is TGTGCCAGCAGCTTTTATGTCAGCGATAAAGAGACCCAGTACTTC.